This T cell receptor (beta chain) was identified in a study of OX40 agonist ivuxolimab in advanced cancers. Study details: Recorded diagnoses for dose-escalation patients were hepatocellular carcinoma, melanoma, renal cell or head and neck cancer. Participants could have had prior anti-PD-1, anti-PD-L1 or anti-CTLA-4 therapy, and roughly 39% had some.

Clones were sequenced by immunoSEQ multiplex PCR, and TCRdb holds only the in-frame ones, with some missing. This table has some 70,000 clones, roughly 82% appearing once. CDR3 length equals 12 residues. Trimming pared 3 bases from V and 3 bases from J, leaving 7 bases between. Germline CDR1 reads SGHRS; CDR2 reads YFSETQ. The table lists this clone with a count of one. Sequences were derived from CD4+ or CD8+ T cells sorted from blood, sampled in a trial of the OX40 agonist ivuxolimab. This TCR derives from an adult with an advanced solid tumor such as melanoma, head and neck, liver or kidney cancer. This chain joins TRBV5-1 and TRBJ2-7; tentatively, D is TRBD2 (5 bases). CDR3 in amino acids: CASSSGIYEQYF. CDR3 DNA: TGCGCCAGCAGCTCGGGGATCTACGAGCAGTACTTC.